This TCR beta chain was profiled in a study of blood T cell repertoires in COVID-19. Under the authors' procedure: How many nucleated cells were present was estimated from reference gene primer amplification. Sequenced by immunoSEQ multiplex PCR; TCRdb stores in-frame clones only, minus some. V and J calls and clone size are those listed in that table; D and trimming were worked out from the DNA. Of 250,000 or so clones listed, approximately 80% are singletons. The CDR3 spans 16 residues. Germline CDR1 is SGHRS and CDR2 is YFSETQ. With V trimmed by 1 base and J by 7 bases, 10 bases remained unmatched.

Input material: peripheral blood. The receptor was isolated from a woman between 18 and 29 years old with acute or convalescent COVID-19. The J gene is TRBJ2-2, the V gene TRBV5-1; 7 bases fit TRBD2. This CDR3 reads CASSLYGGSLGGELFF. CDR3 DNA: TGCGCCAGCAGCTTGTATGGCGGGAGTTTAGGCGGGGAGCTGTTTTTT.